This T cell receptor (beta chain) is drawn from a study of cytomegalovirus exposure and HLA in healthy donors. The CDR3 length is 14 residues. Trimming took off 1 base at V and 4 bases at J, with 10 bases between the two ends. Germline V gene lookup returns CDR1 SGHRS and CDR2 YFSETQ. In the PCR, 60 Vbeta and 13 Jbeta primers were used. The method was immunoSEQ multiplex PCR; TCRdb's version includes in-frame clones alone and lacks a portion of them. The sample shows 100,000 to 150,000 clones, around three quarters of them seen only once. The clonotype comes from an older woman in good health and CMV-seropositive. This chain connects TRBV5-1 to TRBJ2-3, with a weak D call TRBD1 (5 bases). Sequencing used PBMCs. In DNA, the CDR3 is TGCGCCAGCAGCTTGCAGGGTTTCGCAGATACGCAGTATTTT. Translated, it gives CASSLQGFADTQYF. Drawing the rest from reference TRBV5-1 and TRBJ2-3, the complete variable domain is KAGVTQTPRYLIKTRGQQVTLSCSPISGHRSVSWYQQTPGQGLQFLFEYFSETQRNKGNFPGRFSGRQFSNSRSEMNVSTLELGDSALYLCASSLQGFADTQYFGPGTRLTVL.